The 24 T cell receptor beta chains in this list originate from one sample, sequenced in a study of T cell responses to AZD1222 COVID-19 vaccine. Profiled with immunoSEQ multiplex PCR; TCRdb holds only in-frame clones, not every one. The data show 200,000 or so clones, with approximately 95% seen just once and 1% held by the top ten. Sequencing was performed on peripheral blood, taken 28 days after the second AZD1222 dose. These receptor sequences come from an adult who received the AZD1222 COVID-19 vaccine.

The rearrangement uses TRBV28 and TRBJ1-3; D call uncertain. Per germline, CDR1 MDHEN and CDR2 SYDVKM. The CDR3 length is 11 residues. V gave up 6 bases and J gave up 6 bases, with 6 bases separating them. Written as DNA, the CDR3 is TGTGCCAGCAGAACGGAAAACACCATATATTTT. Translated: CASRTENTIYF. The whole variable domain, filled in from reference TRBV28 and TRBJ1-3, reads DVKVTQSSRYLVKRTGEKVFLECVQDMDHENMFWYRQDPGLGLRLIYFSYDVKMKEKGDIPEGYSVSREKKERFSLILESASTNQTSMYLCASRTENTIYFGEGSWLTVV.

The J gene is TRBJ2-5, the V gene TRBV9, with D perhaps TRBD1 (6 bases). With 4 bases removed from V and 5 bases from J, the gap between germline ends came to 12 bases. Germline V CDR1 and CDR2: SGDLS, YYNGEE. The CDR3 loop spans 13 amino acids. Here the CDR3 reads CASSFWGPETQYF. The CDR3 DNA reads as TGTGCCAGCAGCTTCTGGGGGCCTGAGACCCAGTACTTC.

The gene calls are TRBV11-2 and TRBJ2-3; D might be TRBD2 (5 bases). V gave up 1 base and J gave up 4 bases, with 6 bases separating them. The CDR3 totals 13 residues. Germline V gene sequence: CDR1 SGHAT, CDR2 FQNNGV. The CDR3 spells CASSLAGSDTQYF. Written as DNA, the CDR3 is TGTGCCAGCAGCTTAGCGGGGTCAGATACGCAGTATTTT.

The chain uses TRBV7-9 and TRBJ2-3, with 8 positions matching TRBD1. The V gene's germline CDR1 is SEHNR and CDR2 FQNEAQ (reference sequence). V was pared by 1 base and J by 1 base, with 1 base of the junction left unmatched. The CDR3 is 15 residues long. The CDR3 sequence is CASSLGGQGTDTQYF. Written as DNA, the CDR3 is TGTGCCAGCAGCTTAGGGGGACAGGGCACAGATACGCAGTATTTT. The variable domain in full, with the rest retrieved from reference TRBV7-9 and TRBJ2-3, is DTGVSQNPRHKITKRGQNVTFRCDPISEHNRLYWYRQTLGQGPEFLTYFQNEAQLEKSRLLSDRFSAERPKGSFSTLEIQRTEQGDSAMYLCASSLGGQGTDTQYFGPGTRLTVL.

The gene calls are TRBV7-9 and TRBJ1-5; D ambiguous. Trimming removed 1 base from V and 6 bases from J, with 4 bases in between. The germline CDR1 and CDR2 sequences are SEHNR and FQNEAQ (reference sequence). The CDR3 is 12 amino acids. The CDR3 region has the DNA TGTGCCAGCAGCTTAGGGGGTCAGCCCCAGCATTTT. Its protein product is CASSLGGQPQHF.

This clone appeared a single time. This chain uses TRBV19 with TRBJ2-5; 11 bases fit TRBD2. Germline CDR1 LNHDA, CDR2 SQIVND (reference sequence). V dropped 5 bases and J dropped 0; count of bases not matched to a gene: 5. This CDR3 region has 16 residues. The DNA of the CDR3 is TGTGCCAGTAGTCCTAGACTAGCGGGGTACCAAGAGACCCAGTACTTC. Translated: CASSPRLAGYQETQYF.

The chain links TRBV9 to TRBJ2-1, with a tentative D call TRBD1 (7 bases). V lost 4 bases to trimming and J lost 9 bases, with 17 bases between them. Germline V CDR1 and CDR2: SGDLS, YYNGEE. The CDR3 consists of 14 residues. CDR3 protein: CASSQRGTDREQFF. CDR3 sequence (DNA): TGTGCCAGCAGCCAACGGGGGACAGACCGTGAGCAGTTCTTC.

The genes are TRBV6-5 and TRBJ1-1; unclear D gene. Germline CDR1 MNHEY, CDR2 SVGAGI. Trimming took 5 bases from V and 9 from J, leaving 22 bases between them. The CDR3 has 15 residues. The CDR3 DNA sequence: TGTGCCAGCAGTCGCGGGAGACCCGGCATTGCTCAAGCTTTCTTT. Translated, it gives CASSRGRPGIAQAFF.

The chain uses TRBV5-1 and TRBJ2-7; 7 nucleotides agree with TRBD1. This CDR3 spans 15 amino acids. CDR1 is SGHRS and CDR2 is YFSETQ in the germline V gene. V lost 3 bases and J lost 2; bases outside the gene matches: 8. In nucleotides, the CDR3 is TGCGCCAGCAGCTGGGCCGGGACAGCGACCTACGAGCAGTACTTC. Its protein is CASSWAGTATYEQYF.

The chain carries TRBV6-1 and TRBJ1-1, with no clear D. V was pared by 0 bases and J by 3 bases, with 14 bases between. The CDR3 contains 16 residues. The V gene's germline CDR1 is MNHNS and CDR2 SASEGT. CDR3 amino acids: CASSEARRPADTEAFF. The CDR3 bases are TGTGCCAGCAGTGAAGCGCGGAGACCGGCGGACACTGAAGCTTTCTTT.

V is TRBV7-2 and J is TRBJ1-4; TRBD1 matches 7 bases. J lost 5 bases, V lost 5 bases, and 5 bases had no gene match. The CDR3 length is 14 residues. Per the germline V gene, CDR1 is SGHTA and CDR2 is FQGNSA. The CDR3 coding sequence is TGTGCCAGCAGCCAGGGACAGAGAAATGAAAAACTGTTTTTT. It encodes CASSQGQRNEKLFF. Complete variable domain (other parts from reference TRBV7-2 and TRBJ1-4): GAGVSQSPSNKVTEKGKDVELRCDPISGHTALYWYRQSLGQGLEFLIYFQGNSAPDKSGLPSDRFSAERTGGSVSTLTIQRTQQEDSAVYLCASSQGQRNEKLFFGSGTQLSVL.

This clone came up once. CDR3 nucleotides: TGTGCCAGCAGCCCCTTGCAGGGGGGGAACTATGGCTACACCTTC. This translates into CASSPLQGGNYGYTF. The J gene is TRBJ1-2, the V gene TRBV28, with 7 positions matching TRBD1. Germline V lookup: CDR1 MDHEN, CDR2 SYDVKM. J lost 2 bases, V lost 6 bases, and 9 bases had no gene match. This CDR3 region has 15 residues.

The chain is built from TRBV5-1 and TRBJ1-1; maybe TRBD1 (5 bases). Trimming took off 4 bases at V and 4 bases at J, with 14 bases between the two ends. The CDR3 is 14 residues long. The V gene's germline CDR1 is SGHRS and CDR2 YFSETQ. The CDR3 loop reads CASSPDPGATEAFF. The CDR3 nucleotides are TGCGCCAGCAGCCCGGACCCCGGGGCCACTGAAGCTTTCTTT.

In this sample, this clone turned up a few times. The chain uses TRBV4-2 and TRBJ2-3; D is uncertain. Germline CDR1 reads LGHNA; CDR2 reads YNFKEQ. The germline V and J ends were trimmed by 0 bases and 6 bases, with 13 bases remaining between them. The CDR3 runs to 15 residues. This CDR3 is CASSQEVDGFDTQYF. The CDR3 DNA sequence: TGTGCCAGCAGCCAAGAAGTCGATGGTTTTGATACGCAGTATTTT.

The chain links TRBV18 to TRBJ2-1, with 7 bases aligning to TRBD1. Germline V gives CDR1 KGHSH, CDR2 LQKENI. The CDR3 has 15 residues. Germline trimming cut 2 bases from V and 4 bases from J; bases unmatched to any gene: 5. CDR3 in DNA: TGTGCCAGCTCACCAAGGACAGGTACTTACAATGAGCAGTTCTTC. This codes for CASSPRTGTYNEQFF.

The V gene is TRBV29-1, the J gene TRBJ2-3; TRBD1 is a possible D gene (8 bases). Deletions cut 8 bases from V and 3 bases from J, with 12 bases between. This CDR3 has 12 residues. Germline V CDR1 and CDR2: SQVTM, ANQGSEA. The CDR3 loop is CSTQGGTDTQYF. The CDR3 DNA is TGCAGCACACAGGGGGGGACAGATACGCAGTATTTT.

CDR3 loop: CASKIKRGGTEAFF. In DNA, the CDR3 is TGTGCCAGCAAGATCAAGAGGGGAGGCACTGAAGCTTTCTTT. V and J are TRBV6-5 and TRBJ1-1, with D maybe TRBD1 (5 bases). The ends were cut back, 7 bases at V and 4 bases at J, with 16 bases in the middle. The CDR3 runs 14 residues. Germline V lookup: CDR1 MNHEY, CDR2 SVGAGI.

The rearrangement uses TRBV2 and TRBJ1-1, with D unresolved. Germline values: CDR1 SNHLY, CDR2 FYNNEI. With 5 bases removed from V and 0 bases from J, the gap between germline ends came to 16 bases. CDR3 length: 16 residues. CDR3: CASSTTGNSMNTEAFF. For the CDR3, the DNA is TGTGCCAGCAGTACAACCGGAAACAGCATGAACACTGAAGCTTTCTTT.

The V and J genes are TRBV18 and TRBJ1-3, with D uncertain. V shed 3 bases and J shed 2 bases, with 8 bases lying between them. CDR1 and CDR2 from the germline V gene are KGHSH and LQKENI. This CDR3 spans 14 amino acids. The CDR3 coding sequence is TGTGCCAGCTCACCTGGGTTTACTGGAAACACCATATATTTT. Its translation is CASSPGFTGNTIYF.

This clone was seen just once. The chain combines TRBV6-5 with TRBJ2-5, with 8 bases matching TRBD1. The germline gives CDR1 MNHEY, CDR2 SVGAGI. The CDR3 has 15 residues. Trimming took 1 base from V and 5 from J; bases not matched to a gene: 6. CDR3: CASSYWGTGGETQYF. The CDR3 DNA reads as TGTGCCAGCAGTTACTGGGGGACAGGTGGGGAGACCCAGTACTTC.

This clone was observed once. The chain couples TRBV10-3 to TRBJ2-1; 10 positions match TRBD1. Germline CDR1 reads ENHRY; CDR2 reads SYGVKD. The CDR3 extends over 15 amino acids. V lost 8 bases to trimming and J lost 5 bases; unmatched junction nucleotides: 9. CDR3 protein: CAIGLSGQGNNEQFF. The CDR3 nucleotides read TGTGCCATCGGATTATCGGGACAGGGGAACAATGAGCAGTTCTTC.

The gene calls are TRBV27 and TRBJ1-2; 7 bases fit TRBD1. From germline, CDR1 is MNHEY and CDR2 SMNVEV (reference sequence). This CDR3 spans 14 amino acids. V was clipped by 0 bases and J by 2 bases; unmatched bases: 0. CDR3 region: CASSLSTGNYGYTF. The CDR3 nucleotides are TGTGCCAGCAGTTTATCGACAGGGAACTATGGCTACACCTTC.

V usage is TRBV10-3 and J usage is TRBJ1-3; the D is unclear. The germline CDR1 and CDR2 sequences are ENHRY and SYGVKD. This CDR3 is 15 amino acids long. V was cut by 4 bases and J by 0 bases, with 10 bases left in between. CDR3 sequence: CAISAAETSGNTIYF. The DNA of the CDR3 is TGTGCCATCAGTGCGGCAGAGACCTCTGGAAACACCATATATTTT.

The CDR3 bases are TGTGCCAGCAGCACTTCTTACCTTGACAGAGACTATGGCTACACCTTC. This sequence encodes CASSTSYLDRDYGYTF. This chain connects TRBV7-9 to TRBJ1-2; D is possibly TRBD1 (5 bases). V lost 5 bases and J lost 3, with 19 bases in between. Germline V gene sequence: CDR1 SEHNR, CDR2 FQNEAQ (reference sequence). This CDR3 contains 16 residues.